These 5 T cell receptor beta chains came from one sample sequenced in a study of monozygotic twins with inflammatory bowel disease. Reanalyzing the 5' RACE reads, TCRdb keeps one entry per CDR3 protein, without DNA. The sample has about 160,000 distinct CDR3 sequences; the top ten hold over 2.5%. Input material: blood. The receptor source for this set is a human donor with ulcerative colitis or Crohn's disease, or a healthy co-twin of an affected twin (not recorded which).

The V and J genes are TRBV12-3 or TRBV12-4 and TRBJ1-1; the TRBD1 assignment by TCRdb is unverifiable without DNA. CDR3 length: 20 residues. CDR3: CASILTLLTGRLTMNTEAFF.

The chain joins TRBV5-1 to TRBJ2-2. Germline V gene lookup returns CDR1 SGHRS and CDR2 YFSETQ. This CDR3 is built from 17 residues. CDR3 amino acids: CASIPSIMGFRTGELFF.

V and J are TRBV5-6 and TRBJ2-7. CDR1 is SGHDT, CDR2 YYEEEE, per germline. This CDR3 spans 15 amino acids. CDR3 protein: CASSLGPAGTYEQYF.

The rearrangement uses TRBV5-4 and TRBJ2-5; TCRdb indicates TRBD2, and absent DNA this call remains unverified. The germline V gene encodes CDR1 SGHNT and CDR2 YYREEE (reference sequence). The CDR3 covers 16 residues. This chain's CDR3 is CASSLGSGGFGETQYF.

The rearrangement joins TRBV28 to TRBJ2-5; checking the TCRdb D call of TRBD2 is not possible without DNA. CDR3 size: 16 residues. Germline V gives CDR1 MDHEN, CDR2 SYDVKM. The CDR3 loop is CASTPTLAGVRETQYF.